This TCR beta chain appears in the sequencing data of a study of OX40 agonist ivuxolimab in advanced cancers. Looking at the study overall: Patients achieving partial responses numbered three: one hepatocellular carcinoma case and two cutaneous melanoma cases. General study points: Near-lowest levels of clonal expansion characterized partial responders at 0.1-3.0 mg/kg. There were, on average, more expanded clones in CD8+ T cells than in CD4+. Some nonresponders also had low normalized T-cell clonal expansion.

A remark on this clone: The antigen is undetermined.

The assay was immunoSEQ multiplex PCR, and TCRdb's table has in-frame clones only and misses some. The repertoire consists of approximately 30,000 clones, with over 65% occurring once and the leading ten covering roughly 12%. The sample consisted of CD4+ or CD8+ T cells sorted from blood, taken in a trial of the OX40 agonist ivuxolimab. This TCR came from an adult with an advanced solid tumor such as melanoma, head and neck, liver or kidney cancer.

This chain's CDR3 is CASLGQGNLYEQYF. CDR3 nucleotides: TGTGCCAGCTTGGGACAGGGTAATCTCTACGAGCAGTACTTC. The chain carries TRBV18 and TRBJ2-7; TRBD1 agrees at 9 bases. V dropped 7 bases and J dropped 3; count of bases not matched to a gene: 7. The CDR3 length is 14 residues. CDR1 and CDR2 from the germline V gene are KGHSH and LQKENI.